A selection of T cell receptor beta chains follows, all from one sample in a study of cytomegalovirus exposure and HLA in healthy donors. Sequencing used immunoSEQ multiplex PCR; TCRdb keeps in-frame clones, though not all of them. The sample has about 160,000 clones; roughly 89% are singletons. The source material was PBMCs. Receptors were obtained from a woman aged 25 to 39 in good health and CMV-seronegative. Both conserved end residues are part of each CDR3. Fields, in order: D gene, V gene, J gene, clone size, CDR3 DNA, CDR3 protein. The D gene is left open where the match is weak. Size is stated for part of the rows, as once, few or many counts, or as a class when the clone is expanded.

>-|TRBV27|TRBJ1-6|-
TGTGCCAGCAGTTTTCGGGGGAATTCACCCCTCCACTTT
CASSFRGNSPLHF
>-|TRBV28|TRBJ1-5|-
TGTGCCAGCAGTGTTGGGGCCCGCCCTGGTCAGCCCCAGCATTTT
CASSVGARPGQPQHF
>TRBD2|TRBV15|TRBJ2-7|-
TGTGCCACCAGCAGCCCTCTAGCGGGAGCAATTGAGCAGTACTTC
CATSSPLAGAIEQYF
>TRBD1|TRBV19|TRBJ2-7|few
TGTGCCAGTAGTCCACTTCGGACAGGCCGCTCCTACGAGCAGTACTTC
CASSPLRTGRSYEQYF
>TRBD1|TRBV6-1|TRBJ1-3|-
TGTGCCAGCGGACAGGGGGCTTCAGGAAACACCATATATTTT
CASGQGASGNTIYF
>-|TRBV18|TRBJ2-1|-
TGTGCCAGCTCACCTCTTCCCTCCTACAATGAGCAGTTCTTC
CASSPLPSYNEQFF
>-|TRBV4-2|TRBJ2-3|-
TGTGCCAGCAGCCAAGAGGCAGGGGAAGGCACAGATACGCAGTATTTT
CASSQEAGEGTDTQYF
>TRBD2|TRBV6-5|TRBJ2-7|-
TGTGCCAGCAGTTACGAGGGCGGGGGGACAAGTTACGAGCAGTACTTC
CASSYEGGGTSYEQYF
>TRBD1|TRBV19|TRBJ1-5|-
TGTGCCACTAGACAGGGTGAAGGAAGAGGTCAGCCCCAGCATTTT
CATRQGEGRGQPQHF
>TRBD1|TRBV4-1|TRBJ1-6|-
TGCGCCAGCAGCCAACAAACTCTAGGCTCGGGACAGAGGAATTCACCCCTCCACTTT
CASSQQTLGSGQRNSPLHF
>TRBD2|TRBV6-6|TRBJ2-3|-
TGTGCCAGTGCCCCGGGACTAAGCACAGATACGCAGTATTTT
CASAPGLSTDTQYF
>TRBD1|TRBV10-1|TRBJ2-7|-
TGCGCCAGCAGTGAAACCGGGACAGGGGTGCGGGAGCAGTACTTC
CASSETGTGVREQYF
>TRBD1|TRBV2|TRBJ1-1|-
TGTGCCAGCAGCCCGACAGGGGAAGGGAGTGACACTGAAGCTTTCTTT
CASSPTGEGSDTEAFF
>-|TRBV7-3|TRBJ1-1|-
TGTGCCAGCAGCTTAGGGCAGGCGAACACTGAAGCTTTCTTT
CASSLGQANTEAFF
>TRBD1|TRBV18|TRBJ2-2|-
TGTGCCAGCTCACCGGGACAGGGCACCGGGGAGCTGTTTTTT
CASSPGQGTGELFF
>TRBD1|TRBV2|TRBJ2-1|once
TGTGCCAGCAGTGTACTCAAGACAGGGTACAATGAGCAGTTCTTC
CASSVLKTGYNEQFF
>-|TRBV30|TRBJ2-1|-
TGTGCCTGGTCCCGTCGCCCGGGGAATGAGCAGTTCTTC
CAWSRRPGNEQFF
>-|TRBV7-2|TRBJ2-3|-
TGTGCCAGCAGCTTAGGGGGGGCAGATACGCAGTATTTT
CASSLGGADTQYF
>-|TRBV7-8|TRBJ1-5|-
TGTGCCAGCAGTAGGGGGAGTAGCAATCAGCCCCAGCATTTT
CASSRGSSNQPQHF
>TRBD2|TRBV30|TRBJ2-7|-
TGTGCCTCAAAGCGGGGACTAGCGGGAGGTTCTCACGGCTACGAGCAGTACTTC
CASKRGLAGGSHGYEQYF
>TRBD1|TRBV29-1|TRBJ2-7|-
TGCAGCGTAGCCGGGACAGGGGAAACCTACGAGCAGTACTTC
CSVAGTGETYEQYF
>TRBD2|TRBV5-1|TRBJ2-5|-
TGCGCCAGCAGCTTGAGCCCTAGCGGCCAAGAGACCCAGTACTTC
CASSLSPSGQETQYF
>-|TRBV19|TRBJ2-5|-
TGTGCCAGTAGTACGCCCCGCAGGGGGCGGGAGGAGACCCAGTACTTC
CASSTPRRGREETQYF
>-|TRBV15|TRBJ2-1|-
TGTGCCACCCACCGGGGGAGACAGTACAGCTCCTACAATGAGCAGTTCTTC
CATHRGRQYSSYNEQFF
>TRBD2|TRBV5-8|TRBJ2-3|-
TGTGCCAGCAGCTTGGTCGGGCTAGCGGGAGTCTCCACCCCAGATACGCAGTATTTT
CASSLVGLAGVSTPDTQYF
>-|TRBV6-1|TRBJ1-5|-
TGTGCCAGCAAAGCGGGGTCACAGCCCCAGCATTTT
CASKAGSQPQHF
>TRBD1|TRBV19|TRBJ1-1|once
TGTGCCAGTAGCCTCCCCCGGGACAGATATGTATGTACTGAAGCTTTCTTT
CASSLPRDRYVCTEAFF
>-|TRBV7-9|TRBJ1-1|-
TGTGCCAGCAGCTCGCGAGGGGGCACTGAAGCTTTCTTT
CASSSRGGTEAFF